The 25 T cell receptor beta chains reported below all come from one sample, sequenced in a study of control samples from healthy donors and cancer patients. Assay used: immunoSEQ multiplex PCR; TCRdb lists only in-frame clones, some missing. Among more than 95,000 clones listed, more than 75% were seen once. Sequences were obtained from blood. The receptors were sampled from a man between 18 and 29 years old in good health.

J is TRBJ1-1 and V is TRBV16, with a weak D call TRBD1 (6 bases). Germline values: CDR1 KGHSY, CDR2 FQNENV. With 6 bases removed from V and 1 base from J, the gap between germline ends came to 9 bases. CDR3 length equals 13 residues. DNA for the CDR3: TGTGCCAGCAGAAACAGGGCGAACACTGAAGCTTTCTTT. This encodes CASRNRANTEAFF. The entire variable domain, with the rest obtained from reference TRBV16 and TRBJ1-1, is as follows: GEEVAQTPKHLVRGEGQKAKLYCAPIKGHSYVFWYQQVLKNEFKFLISFQNENVFDETGMPKERFSAKCLPNSPCSLEIQATKLEDSAVYFCASRNRANTEAFFGQGTRLTVV.

This clone was found a few times. This rearrangement joins TRBV5-1 to TRBJ2-5; TRBD1 agrees at 9 bases. CDR1 SGHRS and CDR2 YFSETQ come from the germline V gene. Trimming cost V 3 bases and J 5 bases; bases outside gene matches: 5. The CDR3 length is 14 residues. The CDR3, as DNA: TGCGCCAGCAGCTCGACAGGGGGTGGTGAGACCCAGTACTTC. It codes for CASSSTGGGETQYF.

Of note for this clone: The junction differs from germline at one of its ends, possibly a read error. V and J are TRBV5-4 and TRBJ2-5; D call uncertain. Per germline, CDR1 SGHNT and CDR2 YYREEE (reference sequence). This CDR3 has 13 amino acids. The CDR3 loop is CASSQSSSDRADF. In nucleotides, the CDR3 is TGTGCCAGCAGCCAGTCGAGCTCTGACCGGGCGGACTTC.

The rearrangement uses TRBV11-3 and TRBJ1-6, with D uncertain. Germline-derived CDR1 and CDR2 are SGHNT and YENEEA. The CDR3 contains 14 residues. V lost 4 bases, J lost 12 bases, and 16 bases lay in between. The CDR3 is CASSSEAPAGPLHF. DNA for the CDR3: TGTGCCAGCAGCTCCGAGGCCCCCGCCGGACCCCTCCACTTT.

Points on this clone: The same CDR3 also results from other DNA sequences found in this sample. The chain links TRBV5-1 to TRBJ1-3; D gene unclear. The germline gives CDR1 SGHRS, CDR2 YFSETQ. The CDR3 runs 14 residues. Trimming took off 0 bases at V and 0 bases at J, with 4 bases between the two ends. DNA of the CDR3: TGCGCCAGCAGCTTGGAGGGCTCTGGAAACACCATATATTTT. This codes for CASSLEGSGNTIYF.

This clone showed up just a few times. The V call is TRBV6-5, the J call TRBJ1-1; D possibly corresponds to TRBD1 (5 bases). V was shortened by 6 bases and J by 3 bases, with 11 bases between the two germline ends. The CDR3 is 13 residues long. Germline CDR1 and CDR2: MNHEY and SVGAGI. CDR3 sequence (DNA): TGTGCCAGCAGCGATACACAGGACACTGAAGCTTTCTTT. This translates into CASSDTQDTEAFF.

The J gene is TRBJ2-7, the V gene TRBV27; 7 positions match TRBD1. The trim removed 5 bases at V and 6 bases at J, leaving 19 bases unmatched. The CDR3 length is 17 residues. Germline values: CDR1 MNHEY, CDR2 SMNVEV (reference sequence). The CDR3 DNA is TGTGCCAGCAGTACCGACAGGGTCTCCCCTTCCCGGAGCGAGCAGTACTTC. Translation gives CASSTDRVSPSRSEQYF.

This clone was observed a handful of times. V is TRBV6-2 or TRBV6-3 and J is TRBJ1-1, with D possibly matching TRBD1 (6 bases). The length of the CDR3 is 17 residues. V lost 5 bases and J lost 1, with 20 bases in between. In germline, CDR1 is MNHEY, CDR2 SVGEGT. CDR3 protein: CASSRQRGGPKNTEAFF. CDR3 DNA sequence: TGTGCCAGCAGTCGTCAAAGGGGGGGTCCAAAGAACACTGAAGCTTTCTTT.

This sequence joins TRBV7-2 and TRBJ1-5; 7 nucleotides match TRBD1. V lost 1 base, J lost 11 bases, and 5 bases stayed unmatched. In germline, CDR1 is SGHTA, CDR2 FQGNSA. The CDR3 has 13 amino acids. CDR3 in amino acids: CASSLGGDRAQHF. For the CDR3, the DNA is TGTGCCAGCAGCTTAGGAGGTGACAGGGCCCAGCATTTT.

The rearrangement links TRBV7-2 to TRBJ1-3; D might be TRBD1 (5 bases). The CDR3 covers 17 residues. The V gene's germline CDR1 is SGHTA and CDR2 FQGNSA. V was pared by 2 bases and J by 0 bases, with 14 bases between. The CDR3 loop reads CASSLKRSTASGNTIYF. The CDR3 coding sequence is TGTGCCAGCAGCTTAAAGAGATCGACAGCCTCTGGAAACACCATATATTTT.

This clone appeared a single time. The same CDR3 can be traced to other DNA sequences in this sample. The chain joins TRBV21-1 to TRBJ1-2. TRBV21-1 is a pseudogene. This CDR3 contains 14 residues. The CDR3 DNA is TGTGCCGCAGTTGGGGGGCGCTGGGGGTATGGCTACACCTTC. Amino acids: CAAVGGRWGYGYTF.

The V gene is TRBV7-2, the J gene TRBJ1-1, with D possibly TRBD1 on 5 matching bases. CDR1 is SGHTA, CDR2 FQGNSA, per germline. V was clipped by 1 base and J by 4 bases, with 19 bases between them. The CDR3 extends over 17 amino acids. Here the CDR3 DNA reads TGTGCCAGCAGCTTAGTTGCCCTGGGGGGGTTGAGCACTGAAGCTTTCTTT. It encodes CASSLVALGGLSTEAFF. The variable domain in full, completed from reference TRBV7-2 and TRBJ1-1, reads GAGVSQSPSNKVTEKGKDVELRCDPISGHTALYWYRQSLGQGLEFLIYFQGNSAPDKSGLPSDRFSAERTGGSVSTLTIQRTQQEDSAVYLCASSLVALGGLSTEAFFGQGTRLTVV.

V usage is TRBV4-1 and J usage is TRBJ1-5; maybe TRBD1 (5 bases). This CDR3 is 13 amino acids long. The V gene lost 4 bases and the J gene lost 6 bases, with 10 bases spanning the gap. CDR1 is MGHRA, CDR2 YSYEKL, per germline. The CDR3, as DNA: TGCGCCAGCAGCCTGGGGGATGGTCAGCCCCAGCATTTT. This translates into CASSLGDGQPQHF.

The chain combines TRBV30 with TRBJ1-1; D uncertain. V shed 3 bases and J shed 1 base, with 9 bases lying between them. CDR1 is GTSNPN, CDR2 SVGIG, per germline (reference sequence). CDR3 length: 13 residues. In nucleotides, the CDR3 is TGTGCCTGGAGCCGAGGACGGAACACTGAAGCTTTCTTT. As protein: CAWSRGRNTEAFF.

The gene calls are TRBV29-1 and TRBJ2-7, with D possibly matching TRBD2 (6 bases). From germline, CDR1 is SQVTM and CDR2 ANQGSEA. There are 12 residues in the CDR3. V lost 6 bases and J 1 base, leaving 10 bases between the germline ends. The CDR3 region is CSVRGSSYEQYF. DNA of the CDR3: TGCAGCGTCCGGGGGTCGTCCTACGAGCAGTACTTC.

The chain couples TRBV7-3 to TRBJ1-1, with D maybe TRBD1 (6 bases). Germline V gives CDR1 SGHTA, CDR2 FQGTGA. This CDR3 has 17 residues. Trimming cost V 1 base and J 3 bases, with 18 bases left between them. CDR3 amino acids: CASSLNSNGGRYTEAFF. In DNA, the CDR3 is TGTGCCAGCAGCTTAAACTCGAACGGGGGGCGATACACTGAAGCTTTCTTT.

This clone has a handful of counts. The J gene is TRBJ2-4, the V gene TRBV28; 12 nucleotides match TRBD2. This CDR3 is 16 amino acids long. V gave up 5 bases and J gave up 0 bases; unmatched junction bases: 2. Germline V CDR1 and CDR2: MDHEN, SYDVKM. The CDR3 bases are TGTGCCAGCAGTGAGACTAGCGGGGGAGCCAAAAACATTCAGTACTTC. It codes for CASSETSGGAKNIQYF.

The CDR3 bases are TGTGCCATCAGCGGGTCGTCGCTCAATGGCTACACCTTC. Amino acid sequence: CAISGSSLNGYTF. The rearrangement uses TRBV10-3 and TRBJ1-2; D is undetermined. Trimming stripped 6 bases from V and 6 bases from J, with 14 bases between. The CDR3 consists of 13 residues. Germline lookup yields CDR1 ENHRY and CDR2 SYGVKD.

The chain couples TRBV7-2 to TRBJ1-3, with D uncertain. CDR1 is SGHTA, CDR2 FQGNSA, per germline. Trimming cost V 1 base and J 5 bases, with 9 bases left between them. This CDR3 has 14 residues. CDR3 nucleotides: TGTGCCAGCAGCTTAGAGGACGGAAGAAACACCATATATTTT. This gives the protein CASSLEDGRNTIYF.

This clone has a single count. The chain links TRBV20-1 to TRBJ1-1; D is uncertain. CDR1 and CDR2 (germline): DFQATT, SNEGSKA (reference sequence). Trimming removed 3 bases at V and 3 bases at J, with 2 bases between. The CDR3 runs to 10 residues. CDR3 DNA: TGCAGTGCTAGTGACACTGAAGCTTTCTTT. As protein: CSASDTEAFF.

The genes are TRBV9 and TRBJ1-2, with TRBD1 matching 8 bases. CDR3 length: 17 residues. V was clipped by 1 base and J by 1 base; unmatched bases: 9. Germline-derived CDR1 and CDR2 are SGDLS and YYNGEE. This CDR3 reads CASSVSPSGGDNYGYTF. The CDR3, as DNA: TGTGCCAGCAGCGTATCCCCATCAGGGGGCGATAACTATGGCTACACCTTC.

The CDR3 region is CASSFWQGSEAFF. CDR3 coding DNA: TGTGCCAGCAGCTTCTGGCAGGGATCTGAAGCTTTCTTT. The chain recombines TRBV11-1 with TRBJ1-1; TRBD1 is a possible D gene (5 bases). CDR1 is SGHAT, CDR2 FQDESV, per germline (reference sequence). The CDR3 covers 13 residues. Trimming took off 3 bases at V and 6 bases at J, with 11 bases between the two ends.

The chain uses TRBV27 and TRBJ2-1, with 8 positions matching TRBD2. The CDR3 has 16 residues. From germline, CDR1 is MNHEY and CDR2 SMNVEV (reference sequence). V dropped 0 bases and J dropped 5; count of bases not matched to a gene: 6. For the CDR3, the DNA is TGTGCCAGCAGTTTATCGGGGACTAGATCCCACAATGAGCAGTTCTTC. This encodes CASSLSGTRSHNEQFF.

This clone showed up just once. The chain has TRBV28 and TRBJ1-6; 10 bases line up with TRBD1. The CDR3 runs 15 residues. Germline-derived CDR1 and CDR2 are MDHEN and SYDVKM. V shed 5 bases, J shed 10 bases, and the junction held 8 bases outside the gene matches. The CDR3 DNA follows: TGTGCCAGCAGTCTTACCGGGACAGGGGAATCACCCCTCCACTTT. The encoded protein is CASSLTGTGESPLHF.

As regards this clone: One junction end disagrees with the germline gene, perhaps due to a read error. The chain employs TRBV2 and TRBJ1-1; 8 bases agree with TRBD1. CDR1 is SNHLY, CDR2 FYNNEI, per germline. This CDR3 has 15 amino acids. Here the CDR3 DNA reads TGTGCCAGCAGGGAAGACAGGGGCATGAACACTGAAGCTTTCTTT. Its translation is CASREDRGMNTEAFF.